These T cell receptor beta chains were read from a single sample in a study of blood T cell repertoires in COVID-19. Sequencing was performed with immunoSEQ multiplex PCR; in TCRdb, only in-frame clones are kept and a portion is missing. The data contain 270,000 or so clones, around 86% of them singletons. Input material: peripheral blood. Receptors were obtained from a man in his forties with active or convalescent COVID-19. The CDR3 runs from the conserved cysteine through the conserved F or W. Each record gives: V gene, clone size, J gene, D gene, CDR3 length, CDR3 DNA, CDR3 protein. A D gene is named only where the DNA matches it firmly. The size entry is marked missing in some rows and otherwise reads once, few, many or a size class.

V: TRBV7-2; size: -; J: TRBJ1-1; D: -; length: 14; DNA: TGTGCCAGCAGCCTACTTCCCCGAGGCACTGAAGCTTTCTTT; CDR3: CASSLLPRGTEAFF
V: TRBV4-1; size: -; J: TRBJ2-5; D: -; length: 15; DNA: TGCGCCAGCAGCCAGCGTCAGGGGAGACCAGAGACCCAGTACTTC; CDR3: CASSQRQGRPETQYF
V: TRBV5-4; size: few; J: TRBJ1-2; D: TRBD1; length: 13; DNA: TGTGCCGGAACAAGACAGGGAGTTGAGGGCTACACCTTC; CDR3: CAGTRQGVEGYTF
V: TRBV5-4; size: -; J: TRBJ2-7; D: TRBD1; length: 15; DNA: TGTGCCAGCAGCTTGGTAGGGGACAGCACCTACGAGCAGTACTTC; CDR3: CASSLVGDSTYEQYF
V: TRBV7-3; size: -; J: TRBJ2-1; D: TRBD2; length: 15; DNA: TGTGCCAGCAGCCTAAGCGGGAGTAGTGGCAATGAGCAGTTCTTC; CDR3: CASSLSGSSGNEQFF
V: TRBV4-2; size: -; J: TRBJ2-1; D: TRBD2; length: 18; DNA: TGTGCCAGCAGCTATGCGGGTAGCGGGGGGGCCCTACGCAATGAGCAGTTCTTC; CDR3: CASSYAGSGGALRNEQFF
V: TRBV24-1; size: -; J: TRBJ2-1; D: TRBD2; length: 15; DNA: TGTGCCACCACCGACGGGACTAGCGGGAGAAATGAGCAGTTCTTC; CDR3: CATTDGTSGRNEQFF
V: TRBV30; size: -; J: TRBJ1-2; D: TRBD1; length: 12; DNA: TGTGCCTTTGCGAGGACAGGCTGGGGCTACACCTTC; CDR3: CAFARTGWGYTF
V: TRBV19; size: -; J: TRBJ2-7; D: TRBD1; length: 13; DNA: TGTGCCAGTAGTGAAGACAGGGGTAGCGAGCAGTACTTC; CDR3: CASSEDRGSEQYF
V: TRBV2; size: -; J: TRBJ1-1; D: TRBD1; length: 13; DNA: TGTGCCAGGGACAGGGGGAGGAACACTGAAGCTTTCTTT; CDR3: CARDRGRNTEAFF
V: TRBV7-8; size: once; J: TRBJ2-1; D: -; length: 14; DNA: TGTGCCAGCAGCTTTAGCGGTCTCTACAATGAGCAGTTCTTC; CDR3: CASSFSGLYNEQFF
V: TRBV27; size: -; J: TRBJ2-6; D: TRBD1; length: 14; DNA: TGTGCCAGCACTACAGGGGTCGGGGCCAACGTCCTGACTTTC; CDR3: CASTTGVGANVLTF
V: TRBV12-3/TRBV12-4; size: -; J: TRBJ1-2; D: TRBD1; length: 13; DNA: TGTGCCAGCAGTACTCCAGGGGGCCATGGCTACACCTTC; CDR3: CASSTPGGHGYTF
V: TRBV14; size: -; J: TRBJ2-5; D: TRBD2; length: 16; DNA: TGTGCCAGCAGCCAGTCACTAGCGGGAGTTGCGGAGACCCAGTACTTC; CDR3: CASSQSLAGVAETQYF
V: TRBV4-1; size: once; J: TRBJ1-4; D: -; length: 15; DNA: TGCGCCAGCATGATAACACCAGCAACTAATGAAAAACTGTTTTTT; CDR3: CASMITPATNEKLFF
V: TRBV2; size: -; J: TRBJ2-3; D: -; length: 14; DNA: TGTGCCAGCAGTGTATTGCAGGGCGAAGATACGCAGTATTTT; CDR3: CASSVLQGEDTQYF
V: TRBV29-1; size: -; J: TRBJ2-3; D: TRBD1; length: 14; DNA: TGCAGCGTTGAAAGGGGGCAGCCCACAGATACGCAGTATTTT; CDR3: CSVERGQPTDTQYF
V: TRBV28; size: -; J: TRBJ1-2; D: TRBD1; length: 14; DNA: TGTGCCAGCAGTGAAGGACAGGGGATGAATGGCTACACCTTC; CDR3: CASSEGQGMNGYTF
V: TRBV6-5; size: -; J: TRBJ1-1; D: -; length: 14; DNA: TGTGCCAGCAGTTACTCGAGGAGGAACACTGAAGCTTTCTTT; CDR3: CASSYSRRNTEAFF
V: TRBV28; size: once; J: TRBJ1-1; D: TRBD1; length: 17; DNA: TGTGCCAGCAGTTTTTACAGGACAGGGACGGTGAACACTGAAGCTTTCTTT; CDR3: CASSFYRTGTVNTEAFF
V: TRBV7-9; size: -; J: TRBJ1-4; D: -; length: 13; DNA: TGTGCCAGCAGCTTGGAGAGCGATGAAAAACTGTTTTTT; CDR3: CASSLESDEKLFF
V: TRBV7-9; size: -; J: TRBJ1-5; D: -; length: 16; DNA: TGTGCCAGCAGCCCTAGTCCGGGATATAGCAATCAGCCCCAGCATTTT; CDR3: CASSPSPGYSNQPQHF
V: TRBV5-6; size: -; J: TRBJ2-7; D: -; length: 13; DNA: TGTGCCAGCAGCTTAAGAGGGTTCTACGAGCAGTACTTC; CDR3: CASSLRGFYEQYF
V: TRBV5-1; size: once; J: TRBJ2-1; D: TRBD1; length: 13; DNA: TGCGCCAGTCGGGTTGAGGGGGCTTATGAGCAGTTCTTC; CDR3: CASRVEGAYEQFF
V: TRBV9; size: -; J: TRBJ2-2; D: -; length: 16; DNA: TGTGCCAGCAGCGTAGAAGGTGCAGGGATCCCCGGGGAGCTGTTTTTT; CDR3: CASSVEGAGIPGELFF
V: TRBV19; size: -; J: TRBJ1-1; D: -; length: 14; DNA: TGTGCCAGTAGTATAGGGGCGCGTAAAGCTGAAGCTTTCTTT; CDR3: CASSIGARKAEAFF
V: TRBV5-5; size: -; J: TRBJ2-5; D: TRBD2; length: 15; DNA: TGTGCCAGCAGCTCTAGCGGGGGGGCCTTTGAGACCCAGTACTTC; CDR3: CASSSSGGAFETQYF
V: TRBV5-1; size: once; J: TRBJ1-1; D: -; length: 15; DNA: TGCGCCAGCAGCTTGCTGCGGGGTGCTAACACTGAAGCTTTCTTT; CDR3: CASSLLRGANTEAFF
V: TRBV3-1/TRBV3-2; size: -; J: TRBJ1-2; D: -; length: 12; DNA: TGTGCCAGCAGCCAAGGTCCCAGTGGCTACACCTTC; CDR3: CASSQGPSGYTF
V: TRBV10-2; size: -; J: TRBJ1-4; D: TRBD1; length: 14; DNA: TGCGCCAGCAGGGCGGACAGGGTGCTTGAAAAACTGTTTTTT; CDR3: CASRADRVLEKLFF
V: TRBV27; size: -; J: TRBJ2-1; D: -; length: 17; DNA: TGTGCCAGCAGCCCCCCCTGGGGGAGGAGCTCCTACAATGAGCAGTTCTTC; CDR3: CASSPPWGRSSYNEQFF
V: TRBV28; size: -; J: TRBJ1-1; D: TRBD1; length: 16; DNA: TGTGCCAGCAGTTCTCTACGGGAACGGGACAGGGGTGCAGCTTTCTTT; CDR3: CASSSLRERDRGAAFF
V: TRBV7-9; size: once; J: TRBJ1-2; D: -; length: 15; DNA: TGTGCCAGCAGCTCTGGACAAGCCCGACACTATGGCTACACCTTC; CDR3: CASSSGQARHYGYTF
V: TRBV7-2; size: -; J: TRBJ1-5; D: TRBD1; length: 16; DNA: TGTGCCAGCAGCCTGACGACAGGGTGGAACAATCAGCCCCAGCATTTT; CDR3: CASSLTTGWNNQPQHF
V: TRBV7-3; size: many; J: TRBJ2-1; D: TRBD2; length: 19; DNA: TGTGCCAGCAGCTCTTTACCCGGGACTAGCGGGAGTTCCTACAATGAGCAGTTCTTC; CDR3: CASSSLPGTSGSSYNEQFF
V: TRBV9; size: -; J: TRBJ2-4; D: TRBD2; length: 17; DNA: TGTGCCAGCAGCGCTCAATTTCAGCGGGGAGCCAAAAACATTCAGTACTTC; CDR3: CASSAQFQRGAKNIQYF
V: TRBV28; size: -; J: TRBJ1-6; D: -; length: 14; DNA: TGTGCCAGCAGTTCCCCCGCGGGTAATTCACCCCTCCACTTT; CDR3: CASSSPAGNSPLHF
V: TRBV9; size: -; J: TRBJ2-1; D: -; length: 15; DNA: TGTGCCAGCAGCGTAGTCGGCACAGGATACAATGAGCAGTTCTTC; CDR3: CASSVVGTGYNEQFF
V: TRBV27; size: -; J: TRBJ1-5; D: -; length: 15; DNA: TGTGCCAGCAGTCCCGGCAGCGAGGGCAATCAGCCCCAGCATTTT; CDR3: CASSPGSEGNQPQHF
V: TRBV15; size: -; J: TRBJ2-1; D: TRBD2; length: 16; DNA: TGTGCCACCAGCAGAAATAGCGGGGTACAGAGACATGAGCAGTTCTTC; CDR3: CATSRNSGVQRHEQFF
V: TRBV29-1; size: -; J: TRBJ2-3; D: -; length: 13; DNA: TGCAGCGTTGACAGGGGTGGCACAGATACGCAGTATTTT; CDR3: CSVDRGGTDTQYF
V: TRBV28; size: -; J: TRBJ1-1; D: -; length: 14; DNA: TGTGCCAGCAGTTTTTTCGGGATGAACACTGAAGCTTTCTTT; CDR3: CASSFFGMNTEAFF
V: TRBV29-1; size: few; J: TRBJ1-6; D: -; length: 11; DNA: TGCAGCGTTGGCGGGAATTCACCCCTCCACTTT; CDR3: CSVGGNSPLHF
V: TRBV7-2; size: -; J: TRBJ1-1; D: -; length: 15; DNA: TGTGCCAGCAGCCCGCGCACAGGCCCAAACACTGAAGCTTTCTTT; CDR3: CASSPRTGPNTEAFF
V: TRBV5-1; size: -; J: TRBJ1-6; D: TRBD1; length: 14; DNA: TGCGCCAGCAGCCGGACAGGGCCCAATTCACCCCTCCACTTT; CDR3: CASSRTGPNSPLHF
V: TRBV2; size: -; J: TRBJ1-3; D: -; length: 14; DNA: TGTGCCAGCCGCGGACTTTTCTCTGGAAACACCATATATTTT; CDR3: CASRGLFSGNTIYF
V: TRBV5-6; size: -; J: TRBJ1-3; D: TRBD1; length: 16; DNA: TGTGCCAGCAGCTTCGGACAGGGGGCCTCTGGAAACACCATATATTTT; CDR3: CASSFGQGASGNTIYF
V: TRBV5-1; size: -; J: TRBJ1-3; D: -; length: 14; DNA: TGCGCCAGCAGCTTGGCCGGTTGGGGAAACACCATATATTTT; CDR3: CASSLAGWGNTIYF
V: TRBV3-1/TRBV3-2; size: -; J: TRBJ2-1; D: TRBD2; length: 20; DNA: TGTGCCAGCAGTACCACTTCCGGGACTAGCGGGGGGCCGTCCTACAATGAGCAGTTCTTC; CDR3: CASSTTSGTSGGPSYNEQFF
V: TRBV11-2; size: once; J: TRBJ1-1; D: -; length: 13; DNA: TGTGCCAGCAGCTTAGCAGCGTTAGCTGAAGCTTTCTTT; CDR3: CASSLAALAEAFF
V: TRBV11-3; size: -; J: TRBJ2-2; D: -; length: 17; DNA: TGTGCCAGCAGCTTAGATTCTCCAGGGACGAACACCGGGGAGCTGTTTTTT; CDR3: CASSLDSPGTNTGELFF
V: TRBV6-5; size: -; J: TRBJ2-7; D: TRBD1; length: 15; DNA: TGTGCCAGCAGATCACCGGGACAGGTGTCCTACGAGCAGTACTTC; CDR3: CASRSPGQVSYEQYF
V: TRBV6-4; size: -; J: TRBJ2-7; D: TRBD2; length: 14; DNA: TGTGCCAGCGCACTAGCGGGGGGAGCCTACGAGCAGTACTTC; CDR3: CASALAGGAYEQYF
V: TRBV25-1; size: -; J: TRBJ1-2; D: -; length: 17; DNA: TGTGCCGCAGTGAACTCCCTCGAGGGGCAGGGGCTCTATGGCTACACCTTC; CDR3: CAAVNSLEGQGLYGYTF
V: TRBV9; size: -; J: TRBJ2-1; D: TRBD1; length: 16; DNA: TGTGCCAGCAGCGTAAACCAGGGGGTGAGGAGCAATGAGCAGTTCTTC; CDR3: CASSVNQGVRSNEQFF
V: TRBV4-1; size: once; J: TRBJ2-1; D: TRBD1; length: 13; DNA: TGCGCCAGCAGCCCTACAGGGGGCAATGAGCAGTTCTTC; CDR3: CASSPTGGNEQFF
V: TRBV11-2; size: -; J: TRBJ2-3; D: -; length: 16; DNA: TGTGCCAGCAGCTCCACCGGGACTGGGATCACAGATACGCAGTATTTT; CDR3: CASSSTGTGITDTQYF